This T cell receptor beta chain emerged from a study of molecular identifiers for immune sequencing clone quantification. Study context: Four of five splits of RNA from 20,000 or 100,000 naive CD8 cells were sequenced in replicates.

Trimming shortened V by 8 bases and J by 6 bases, and 14 bases separated the two germline ends. The length of the CDR3 is 11 residues. The germline V gene encodes CDR1 SQVTM and CDR2 ANQGSEA. Using its own MiXCR run on the PCR reads, TCRdb lists one record per CDR3 protein. This sample has 90,000 or so distinct CDR3 sequences, with about 23% found just once. Concerning this clonotype itself: Its antigen is still unknown.

Naive CD8 libraries used about 18,000 to 1,100,000 sorted cells and 10%, 30% or 50% RNA. General observations from the study: One cell's worth of spiked Jurkat TCR RNA was reportedly detectable among about a million naive cells.

The material sequenced was naive CD8+ T cells from blood, with Jurkat cell RNA spiked in. Subset in this sample: FACS-sorted CD8+CD4-CCR7+CD45RA+ naive T cells. The sequence was collected from a human donor in good health. Some libraries in this study had Jurkat cell RNA spiked in. The chain recombines TRBV29-1 with TRBJ2-7, with D hard to call. The CDR3 sequence is CSIVSSGEQYF. CDR3 DNA sequence: TGCAGCATTGTCAGTTCCGGCGAGCAGTACTTC.